What follows are 31 T cell receptor beta chains derived from one specimen sequenced in a study of T cell repertoires in cytomegalovirus infection. TCRdb reprocessed the reads via MiXCR and lists one record per CDR3 protein. The repertoire includes nearly 550,000 distinct CDR3 sequences, about 17% of them detected once, and 20% to 30% sits in the top ten. Input material: CD8+ T cells from PBMCs. The receptors were sampled from a human donor in good health (CMV status not recorded). Some clones in this sample may be carry-over from other donors' samples.

This clonotype was counted at least ten times. The genes are TRBV7-9 and TRBJ2-4; D is possibly TRBD2 (6 bases). The CDR3 is 14 residues long. The germline gives CDR1 SEHNR, CDR2 FQNEAQ (reference sequence). V lost 4 bases, J lost 7 bases, and 14 bases lay in between. The CDR3 DNA follows: TGTGCCAGCAGCTCCCCGGACGGAGGGAACATTCAGTACTTC. Protein sequence: CASSSPDGGNIQYF.

This clonotype appeared many times. The chain is built from TRBV11-2 and TRBJ1-2, with 9 bases that match TRBD1. The V gene end was trimmed by 4 bases and the J gene end by 4 bases; junction bases not matched to a gene: 10. This CDR3 is built from 16 residues. CDR1 and CDR2 (germline): SGHAT, FQNNGV. The CDR3 DNA reads TGTGCCAGCAGCTCCGTGGAGGGACAGGGTTTCTATGGCTACACCTTC. As protein: CASSSVEGQGFYGYTF.

This clonotype was seen only a few times. The chain is built from TRBV4-1 and TRBJ1-1; maybe TRBD1 (6 bases). The CDR3 totals 15 residues. The V gene lost 1 base and the J gene lost 8 bases, with 17 bases spanning the gap. CDR1 is MGHRA and CDR2 is YSYEKL in the germline V gene. The CDR3 protein is CASSQAWGAEPEAFF. The CDR3 DNA sequence: TGCGCCAGCAGCCAAGCCTGGGGGGCAGAGCCCGAAGCTTTCTTT.

The chain recombines TRBV4-1 with TRBJ2-3; D ambiguous. Germline CDR1 reads MGHRA; CDR2 reads YSYEKL. Deletions cut 4 bases from V and 4 bases from J, with 15 bases between. There are 15 residues in the CDR3. CDR3 in DNA: TGCGCCAGCAGCCCTAACGGAAGAGGACCAGATACGCAGTATTTT. Translation: CASSPNGRGPDTQYF.

The chain recombines TRBV29-1 with TRBJ2-2, with 8 positions matching TRBD1. V shed 6 bases and J 4 bases; nucleotides not matched to a gene: 10. There are 15 residues in the CDR3. Germline CDR1 reads SQVTM; CDR2 reads ANQGSEA. CDR3 residues: CSVAGTGDSTGELFF. The DNA for the CDR3 is TGCAGCGTCGCCGGGACAGGAGACTCCACCGGGGAGCTGTTTTTT.

The chain joins TRBV27 to TRBJ2-7, with TRBD1 as a possible D gene (6 bases). Germline CDR1 and CDR2: MNHEY and SMNVEV (reference sequence). The CDR3 is made up of 14 amino acids. Trimming removed 8 bases from V and 2 bases from J, with 16 bases in between. The CDR3, as DNA: TGTGCCAGCGGCCCTGGGGGCAAGACCTACGAGCAGTACTTC. Its translation is CASGPGGKTYEQYF.

CDR3 protein: CATSRGLQNSYNEQFF. As DNA, the CDR3 is TGTGCCACCAGCAGAGGTCTGCAAAACTCCTACAATGAGCAGTTCTTC. The rearrangement links TRBV15 to TRBJ2-1; D gene uncertain. V was trimmed by 1 base and J by 0 bases, leaving 10 bases between them. CDR3 length: 16 residues. Germline CDR1 LNHNV, CDR2 YYDKDF (reference sequence).

This chain uses TRBV28 with TRBJ1-2; the D gene is possibly TRBD1 (6 bases). The CDR3 loop spans 16 amino acids. Deletions cut 3 bases from V and 5 bases from J, with 19 bases between. Germline-derived CDR1 and CDR2 are MDHEN and SYDVKM. CDR3 sequence reads: CASSFPRAGARYGYTF. The CDR3 DNA sequence: TGTGCCAGCAGTTTCCCCCGGGCGGGGGCGCGGTATGGCTACACCTTC.

The CDR3 region is CASSHKERSNQPQHF. Here the CDR3 DNA reads TGTGCCAGCAGCCATAAGGAACGGAGCAATCAGCCCCAGCATTTT. The chain recombines TRBV6-6 with TRBJ1-5; D unclear. The CDR3 runs 15 residues. Per the germline V gene, CDR1 is MNHNY and CDR2 is SVGAGI (reference sequence). V shed 6 bases and J shed 1 base, with 13 bases lying between them.

A few counts support this clonotype. The chain is built from TRBV14 and TRBJ1-2, with D unclear. Germline V gene sequence: CDR1 SGHDN, CDR2 FVKESK. The CDR3 has 14 residues. V gave up 0 bases and J gave up 0 bases, with 5 bases separating them. CDR3 DNA sequence: TGTGCCAGCAGCCAAGATGGGGCTAACTATGGCTACACCTTC. This codes for CASSQDGANYGYTF.

CDR3 residues: CASSEAGGAYTEAFF. DNA of the CDR3: TGTGCCAGCAGTGAAGCGGGGGGGGCGTACACTGAAGCTTTCTTT. The V gene is TRBV6-1, the J gene TRBJ1-1; a possible D gene is TRBD1 (6 bases). The CDR3 spans 15 residues. Germline assignment: CDR1 MNHNS and CDR2 SASEGT. Deletions cut 0 bases from V and 3 bases from J, with 11 bases between.

This chain connects TRBV27 to TRBJ2-1; 8 positions match TRBD2. CDR3 length: 15 residues. Germline values: CDR1 MNHEY, CDR2 SMNVEV (reference sequence). V dropped 5 bases and J dropped 6; count of bases not matched to a gene: 9. The DNA of the CDR3 is TGTGCCAGCAGTCGGGGGGGGGGGAAACTCAATGAGCAGTTCTTC. This sequence encodes CASSRGGGKLNEQFF.

The V call is TRBV6-4, the J call TRBJ2-1, with D hard to call. Trimming took off 9 bases at V and 1 base at J, with 7 bases between the two ends. The germline CDR1 and CDR2 sequences are MRHNA and SNTAGT. The CDR3 runs 12 residues. CDR3 DNA sequence: TGTGCCAGGGCCCGGTCCTACAATGAGCAGTTCTTC. It yields the protein CARARSYNEQFF.

This clonotype was observed a handful of times. V usage is TRBV5-5 and J usage is TRBJ2-1; 13 bases match TRBD2. This CDR3 comprises 17 residues. CDR1 and CDR2 from the germline V gene are SGHKS and YYEKEE (reference sequence). Trimming cost V 3 bases and J 0 bases; bases outside gene matches: 3. CDR3 nucleotide sequence: TGTGCCAGCAGCTCGACTAGCGGGGGGCTCTCCTACAATGAGCAGTTCTTC. Encoded protein: CASSSTSGGLSYNEQFF.

This clonotype was counted ten times or more. The chain couples TRBV12-3 or TRBV12-4 to TRBJ2-1; possible D gene TRBD2, 6 bases. V lost 3 bases and J 5 bases, leaving 14 bases between the germline ends. There are 15 residues in the CDR3. CDR3 loop: CASSLERESHNEQFF. The DNA for the CDR3 is TGTGCCAGCAGTTTGGAACGGGAGTCCCACAATGAGCAGTTCTTC.

This clonotype showed up just a few times. The chain couples TRBV13 to TRBJ2-7, with 10 bases that match TRBD1. There are 15 residues in the CDR3. The V gene's germline CDR1 is PRHDT and CDR2 FYEKMQ (reference sequence). Trimming cost V 0 bases and J 6 bases; bases outside gene matches: 5. The CDR3 loop reads CASSLGGTGALEQYF. The CDR3 DNA sequence: TGTGCCAGCAGCTTAGGGGGGACAGGGGCTCTCGAGCAGTACTTC.

This clonotype was detected only a few times. The chain combines TRBV28 with TRBJ1-5; D uncertain. The length of the CDR3 is 14 residues. Germline V gene sequence: CDR1 MDHEN, CDR2 SYDVKM. Deletions cut 8 bases from V and 2 bases from J, with 13 bases between. The CDR3 loop reads CASFTDRGNQPQHF. The CDR3 coding sequence is TGTGCCAGCTTCACGGACCGGGGCAATCAGCCCCAGCATTTT. Filled out from reference TRBV28 and TRBJ1-5, the complete variable domain reads DVKVTQSSRYLVKRTGEKVFLECVQDMDHENMFWYRQDPGLGLRLIYFSYDVKMKEKGDIPEGYSVSREKKERFSLILESASTNQTSMYLCASFTDRGNQPQHFGDGTRLSIL.

The J gene is TRBJ1-4, the V gene TRBV4-1; weak D call: TRBD1 (5 bases). Trimming removed 3 bases at V and 8 bases at J, with 16 bases between. The CDR3 has 15 residues. Germline V CDR1 and CDR2: MGHRA, YSYEKL. CDR3 nucleotides: TGCGCCAGCAGCCATGTCGACAGAACCGACGAAAAACTGTTTTTT. As protein: CASSHVDRTDEKLFF.

Worth noting for this clonotype: A junction end diverges from the germline sequence, so it may reflect a read error. The CDR3 sequence is CASSQTGDNQPQHF. The CDR3 coding sequence is TGTGCTAGCAGCCAGACAGGGGATAATCAGCCCCAGCATTTT. The gene calls are TRBV3-1 and TRBJ1-5, with TRBD1 matching over 8 bases. The CDR3 has 14 amino acids. CDR1 LGHDT and CDR2 YNNKEL come from the germline V gene (reference sequence).

This clonotype came up many times. The CDR3 here is CASSGGRTNEKLFF. CDR3 DNA sequence: TGTGCCAGCAGCGGGGGGAGGACTAATGAAAAACTGTTTTTT. The chain uses TRBV14 and TRBJ1-4, with D tentatively TRBD1 (5 bases). CDR3 length: 14 residues. Trimming stripped 5 bases from V and 2 bases from J, with 9 bases between. The germline V gene has CDR1 SGHDN and CDR2 FVKESK. The full variable domain, in which reference TRBV14 and TRBJ1-4 provide the parts outside the CDR3, is EAGVTQFPSHSVIEKGQTVTLRCDPISGHDNLYWYRRVMGKEIKFLLHFVKESKQDESGMPNNRFLAERTGGTYSTLKVQPAELEDSGVYFCASSGGRTNEKLFFGSGTQLSVL.

The sample holds a few counts of this clonotype. The J gene is TRBJ1-5, the V gene TRBV18, with 7 bases identical to TRBD1. The CDR3 consists of 24 residues. J gave up 0 bases and V 3 bases, and 29 bases lay outside the gene matches. Germline CDR1 and CDR2: KGHSH and LQKENI. The DNA for the CDR3 is TGTGCCAGCTCACCTTCTGGAGTAGGGTGGAGGGGGCCCAAACAACCGTATAGCAATCAGCCCCAGCATTTT. Protein: CASSPSGVGWRGPKQPYSNQPQHF.

This clonotype was observed at least ten times. The chain carries TRBV28 and TRBJ1-2; a possible D gene is TRBD1 (6 bases). CDR1 is MDHEN and CDR2 is SYDVKM in the germline V gene. Between the trimmed V and J ends, which lost 6 bases and 1 base, there was a span of 12 bases. The CDR3 runs 14 residues. The CDR3 nucleotides read TGTGCCAGCAGGCCACAGGGTCTTAACTATGGCTACACCTTC. Residues: CASRPQGLNYGYTF.

At least ten counts were recorded for this clonotype. The chain combines TRBV15 with TRBJ1-5, with 7 bases that match TRBD1. The CDR3 totals 17 residues. Germline V gene lookup returns CDR1 LNHNV and CDR2 YYDKDF (reference sequence). V was pared by 8 bases and J by 7 bases, with 20 bases of the junction left unmatched. CDR3 residues: CATSGVEFDRVGQPQHF. CDR3 in DNA: TGTGCCACCTCCGGGGTAGAATTCGACAGGGTAGGACAGCCCCAGCATTTT.

Many counts were recorded for this clonotype. The chain combines TRBV7-8 with TRBJ2-6; tentatively, D is TRBD1 (6 bases). The CDR3 totals 15 residues. With 5 bases removed from V and 0 bases from J, the gap between germline ends came to 8 bases. Germline CDR1 is SGHVS and CDR2 is FQNEAQ. In nucleotides, the CDR3 is TGTGCCAGCAGCCGCAGGGGCTCTGGGGCCAACGTCCTGACTTTC. As protein: CASSRRGSGANVLTF.

This clonotype has at least ten counts. The junction does not match germline at one end; this may be a read error. The rearrangement links TRBV5-1 to TRBJ2-7; unclear D gene. The CDR3 has 11 amino acids. Germline CDR1 reads SGHRS; CDR2 reads YFSETQ. CDR3 nucleotide sequence: TGTGCCAGCAGCTTAAACTACGAGCAGTACTTC. This codes for CASSLNYEQYF.

This chain joins TRBV12-3 or TRBV12-4 and TRBJ2-2, with D hard to call. This CDR3 comprises 13 residues. Between the trimmed V and J ends, which lost 3 bases and 6 bases, there was a span of 8 bases. CDR3 nucleotide sequence: TGTGCCAGCAGTTTCATAGCTCCCGGGGAGCTGTTTTTT. Translation: CASSFIAPGELFF.

The gene calls are TRBV4-1 and TRBJ1-6; D might be TRBD1 (6 bases). The CDR3 covers 15 residues. The V gene's germline CDR1 is MGHRA and CDR2 YSYEKL. Trimming stripped 1 base from V and 6 bases from J, with 10 bases between. CDR3 in amino acids: CASSQGTQGNSPLHF. Here the CDR3 DNA reads TGCGCCAGCAGCCAAGGGACACAGGGTAATTCACCCCTCCACTTT.

This clonotype appeared many times. The chain joins TRBV19 to TRBJ2-3, with 10 bases identical to TRBD2. The CDR3 runs 17 residues. Germline V gene data show CDR1 as LNHDA and CDR2 as SQIVND (reference sequence). V was pared by 6 bases and J by 1 base, with 10 bases of the junction left unmatched. The CDR3 region has the DNA TGTGCCAGTAGCGCCGCCCGGCTAGCGGGGGGCACAGATACGCAGTATTTT. Protein: CASSAARLAGGTDTQYF.

This clonotype was recorded at least ten times. The chain joins TRBV27 to TRBJ1-2; D ambiguous. There are 15 residues in the CDR3. Germline V gene data show CDR1 as MNHEY and CDR2 as SMNVEV (reference sequence). The ends were cut back, 2 bases at V and 0 bases at J, with 10 bases in the middle. The CDR3 DNA is TGTGCCAGCAGTTTAAGTACCGCTTCTAACTATGGCTACACCTTC. As protein: CASSLSTASNYGYTF.

This clonotype was seen repeatedly, ten times or more. The J gene is TRBJ1-1, the V gene TRBV7-9; the D is unclear. Looked up from germline, CDR1 is SEHNR and CDR2 is FQNEAQ (reference sequence). V was pared by 5 bases and J by 6 bases, with 13 bases between. This CDR3 is built from 13 residues. The CDR3: CASSQPDQAEAFF. The CDR3 DNA reads as TGTGCCAGCAGCCAGCCGGACCAAGCTGAAGCTTTCTTT.

The V call is TRBV28, the J call TRBJ2-7, with TRBD2 matching 13 bases. The CDR3 length is 17 residues. Germline trimming cut 5 bases from V and 1 base from J; bases unmatched to any gene: 8. Germline loops: CDR1 MDHEN, CDR2 SYDVKM. CDR3 DNA: TGTGCCAGCAGTCTCGGACTAGCGGGAGATTCGTCCTACGAGCAGTACTTC. This encodes CASSLGLAGDSSYEQYF.